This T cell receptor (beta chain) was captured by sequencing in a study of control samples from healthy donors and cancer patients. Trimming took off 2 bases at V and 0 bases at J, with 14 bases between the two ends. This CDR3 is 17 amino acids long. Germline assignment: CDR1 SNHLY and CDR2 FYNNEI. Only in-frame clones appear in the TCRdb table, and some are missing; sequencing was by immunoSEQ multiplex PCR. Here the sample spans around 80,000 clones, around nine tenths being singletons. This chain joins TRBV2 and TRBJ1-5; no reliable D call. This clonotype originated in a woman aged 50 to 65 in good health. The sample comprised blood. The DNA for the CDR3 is TGTGCCAGCAGTGAAAGAGGGCCCGAATATAGCAATCAGCCCCAGCATTTT. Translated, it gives CASSERGPEYSNQPQHF.